This T cell receptor beta chain was sequenced in a study of control samples from healthy donors and cancer patients. The CDR3 is made up of 16 amino acids. V gave up 5 bases and J gave up 6 bases; unmatched junction bases: 10. Germline-derived CDR1 and CDR2 are SGHTA and FQGNSA. Using immunoSEQ multiplex PCR, the repertoire was profiled, and TCRdb retains in-frame clones only, with some absent. The sample includes around 99,000 clones, around 89% of them seen just once. The chain employs TRBV7-2 and TRBJ2-2; TRBD1 agrees at 9 bases. The sequenced material came from blood. This clonotype was obtained from a woman between 50 and 59 years old in good health. CDR3 loop: CASSGGGTGRSGELFF. The CDR3 region has the DNA TGTGCCAGCAGCGGAGGGGGGACAGGGAGGTCCGGGGAGCTGTTTTTT.